These T cell receptor beta chains were read from a single sample in a study of T cells in Graves' hyperthyroidism and ophthalmopathy. MiXCR was run by TCRdb on the multiplex PCR reads, yielding one entry per CDR3 protein. The sample contains some 400,000 distinct CDR3 sequences, 13% of which appear only once. Sequencing input: blood. These receptors were collected from a man aged 25 to 40 with Graves' hyperthyroidism that later progressed to Graves' ophthalmopathy. CDR3s include the opening cysteine and the closing phenylalanine or tryptophan. The D gene is left open where the match is weak. Clone size is stated in some rows and not others, as once, few, many or a class when expanded.

J | D | V | size | DNA | CDR3
TRBJ2-7 | TRBD1 | TRBV4-1 | few | TGCGCCAGCAGCCAGCGGGACAGGGTCTACGAGCAGTACTTC | CASSQRDRVYEQYF
TRBJ2-1 | TRBD1 | TRBV6-6 | few | TGTGCCAGCAGTTACTTCCCCCCCGGGCAGGGGGTGGGTGAGCAGTTCTTC | CASSYFPPGQGVGEQFF
TRBJ1-2 | . | TRBV12-3/TRBV12-4 | many | TGTGCCAGCAGTTTAAACCGGGGTGGATTGGATGGCTACACCTTC | CASSLNRGGLDGYTF
TRBJ2-7 | . | TRBV10-2 | . | TGCGCCAGCTATAACCCGGGACAGCGGGAAGCCTACGAGCAGTACTTC | CASYNPGQREAYEQYF
TRBJ2-3 | . | TRBV20-1 | few | TGCAGTGCCTACGACAGAGGCACAGATACGCAGTATTTT | CSAYDRGTDTQYF
TRBJ2-1 | TRBD2 | TRBV2 | many | TGTGCCAGCAGTGGGCCGGGACTAGTGTACAATGAGCAGTTCTTC | CASSGPGLVYNEQFF
TRBJ1-3 | . | TRBV24-1 | few | TGTGCCACCGCAGGAGCTGGAAACACCATATATTTT | CATAGAGNTIYF
TRBJ1-5 | . | TRBV28 | . | TGTGCCAGCAGAACCCCCGGAGGCCCGGATCAGCCCCAGCATTTT | CASRTPGGPDQPQHF
TRBJ2-5 | TRBD2 | TRBV6-1 | many | TGTGCCAGCAGTGAAAACAGCGGGGGGTATCAAGAGACCCAGTACTTC | CASSENSGGYQETQYF
TRBJ1-2 | . | TRBV28 | many | TGTGCCAGCAGTGCAAGGGCGTCTGGTGGCTACACCTTC | CASSARASGGYTF
TRBJ2-3 | . | TRBV6-6 | few | TGTGCCAGCGGTTACAGTCTCAGCACAGATACGCAGTATTTT | CASGYSLSTDTQYF
TRBJ2-2 | TRBD1 | TRBV5-1 | few | TGCGCCAGCAGCTCAGACAGGGGATCGGGCACCGGGGAGCTGTTTTTT | CASSSDRGSGTGELFF
TRBJ1-5 | . | TRBV12-5 | many | TGTGCTAGTGGGGAGGGCTCAGGGCATCAGCCCCAGCATTTT | CASGEGSGHQPQHF
TRBJ2-2 | TRBD2 | TRBV6-2/TRBV6-3 | many | TGTGCCAGCACTAGCGGGGGGACGTACACCGGGGAGCTGTTTTTT | CASTSGGTYTGELFF
TRBJ1-3 | TRBD1 | TRBV5-1 | . | TGCGCCAGCAGCACCAATGCACAGGGGACTGGAAACACCATATATTTT | CASSTNAQGTGNTIYF
TRBJ2-3 | TRBD2 | TRBV7-7 | many | TGTGCCAGCAGCTTAGGTCTAGCGGGGTCAGATACGCAGTATTTT | CASSLGLAGSDTQYF
TRBJ2-7 | . | TRBV27 | many | TGTGCCAGCAGTTTAATTAGAGGCAGGAACTACGAGCAGTACTTC | CASSLIRGRNYEQYF
TRBJ2-5 | . | TRBV20-1 | many | TGCAGTGCGTCAGGGGAAGAGACCCAGTACTTC | CSASGEETQYF
TRBJ2-7 | TRBD2 | TRBV10-3 | . | TGTGCCATCAGGGATACTAGCGGACCCTACGAGCAGTACTTC | CAIRDTSGPYEQYF
TRBJ2-1 | . | TRBV24-1 | many | TGTGCCACCAGTGATTTAGGCTGGGATGAGCAGTTCTTC | CATSDLGWDEQFF
TRBJ1-1 | . | TRBV7-2 | many | TGTGCCAGCAGCTTAGGCGCAACTGAAGCTTTCTTT | CASSLGATEAFF
TRBJ1-2 | TRBD1 | TRBV13 | few | TGTGCCAGCAGCGGGGGGACAGGGGCCAACTATGGCTACACCTTC | CASSGGTGANYGYTF
TRBJ2-6 | . | TRBV12-3/TRBV12-4 | many | TGTGCCAGCAGGCTGTCTGGGGCCAACGTCCTGACTTTC | CASRLSGANVLTF
TRBJ1-1 | TRBD1 | TRBV2 | many | TGTGCCAGCCGGACAGGGGGCTTTGGGACTGAAGCTTTCTTT | CASRTGGFGTEAFF
TRBJ2-1 | . | TRBV2 | many | TGTGCCAGCAGTGGGGGGCGCTCCTACAATGAGCAGTTCTTC | CASSGGRSYNEQFF
TRBJ2-7 | TRBD2 | TRBV6-1 | few | TGTGCCAGCAGTTACGGGACTAACAACTACGAGCAGTACTTC | CASSYGTNNYEQYF
TRBJ2-3 | . | TRBV30 | many | TGTGCCTGGACCCTAACCGGTGCAGATACGCAGTATTTT | CAWTLTGADTQYF
TRBJ2-3 | TRBD1 | TRBV10-3 | few | TGTGCCATCAGTGAACAAGGGGGCTGGACAGATACGCAGTATTTT | CAISEQGGWTDTQYF
TRBJ2-3 | . | TRBV28 | . | TGTGCCAGCAGTTCTCCAGATATCGCCTACAAGGTATCCACAGATACGCAGTATTTT | CASSSPDIAYKVSTDTQYF
TRBJ2-7 | . | TRBV28 | . | TGTGCCAGCAGTTTTTGGGGTTCCTACGAGCAGTACTTC | CASSFWGSYEQYF
TRBJ1-2 | . | TRBV18 | many | TGTGCCAGCTCACCACGGCAGGACTATGGCTACACCTTC | CASSPRQDYGYTF
TRBJ2-2 | . | TRBV10-3 | . | TGTGCCATCAAAACCTTAACGACCGGGGAGCTGTTTTTT | CAIKTLTTGELFF
TRBJ1-2 | . | TRBV4-2 | . | TGTGCCAGCAGCCAAGAAGACGGGGGGAACTATGGCTACACCTTC | CASSQEDGGNYGYTF
TRBJ2-1 | TRBD1 | TRBV20-1 | many | TGCAGTGCTTCGACACAACAGGGGGTAGGTGAGCAGTTCTTC | CSASTQQGVGEQFF